These 3 T cell receptor beta chains came from one sample sequenced in a study of cytomegalovirus exposure and HLA in healthy donors. Primers for the PCR totalled 60 Vbeta and 13 Jbeta. The protocol was immunoSEQ multiplex PCR, while the TCRdb copy is restricted to in-frame clones and leaves out a portion. The sample has more than 90,000 clones, roughly 75% seen once. The sample comprised PBMCs. The receptors originated from a woman aged 60 to 75 in good health and CMV-seronegative.

The chain recombines TRBV19 with TRBJ1-1; D may be TRBD1 (6 bases). V shed 3 bases and J shed 4 bases, with 15 bases lying between them. Germline V gene lookup returns CDR1 LNHDA and CDR2 SQIVND (reference sequence). The CDR3 length is 15 residues. The CDR3 region is CASSIGGALITEAFF. In DNA form, the CDR3 reads TGTGCCAGTAGTATTGGGGGGGCGTTGATCACTGAAGCTTTCTTT.

This rearrangement joins TRBV5-4 to TRBJ2-2, with no clear D. CDR1 and CDR2 (germline): SGHNT, YYREEE (reference sequence). The CDR3 consists of 11 residues. The ends were cut back, 6 bases at V and 8 bases at J, with 8 bases in the middle. CDR3 protein: CASTDRGELFF. In DNA, the CDR3 is TGTGCCAGCACCGATAGAGGGGAGCTGTTTTTT. Drawing the rest from reference TRBV5-4 and TRBJ2-2, the complete variable domain is ETGVTQSPTHLIKTRGQQVTLRCSSQSGHNTVSWYQQALGQGPQFIFQYYREEENGRGNFPPRFSGLQFPNYSSELNVNALELDDSALYLCASTDRGELFFGEGSRLTVL.

V gene TRBV5-1 combines with J gene TRBJ2-2, with TRBD2 identical over 9 bases. Trimming took 1 base from V and 3 from J; bases not matched to a gene: 13. The CDR3 sequence is 19 residues long. Germline V gene lookup returns CDR1 SGHRS and CDR2 YFSETQ. The CDR3 here is CASSLTGVAGAGDTGELFF. In DNA, the CDR3 is TGCGCCAGCAGCTTGACCGGGGTAGCGGGAGCGGGGGACACCGGGGAGCTGTTTTTT.